This TCR beta chain was captured by sequencing in a study of OX40 agonist ivuxolimab in advanced cancers. Assay used: immunoSEQ multiplex PCR; TCRdb lists only in-frame clones, some missing. Of some 89,000 clones listed, around 84% were seen once; the top ten hold more than 1.5%. Trimming removed 5 bases at V and 4 bases at J, with 11 bases between. CDR3 size: 13 residues. Germline V gene sequence: CDR1 MDHEN, CDR2 SYDVKM. This clone was detected only once. The source material was CD4+ or CD8+ T cells sorted from blood, sampled in a trial of the OX40 agonist ivuxolimab. The sequence was collected from an adult with an advanced solid tumor such as melanoma, head and neck, liver or kidney cancer. The chain combines TRBV28 with TRBJ1-1, with D perhaps TRBD1 (6 bases). The CDR3 DNA is TGTGCCAGCAGTCAGAGGGGGGGCACTGAAGCTTTCTTT. Encoded protein: CASSQRGGTEAFF.